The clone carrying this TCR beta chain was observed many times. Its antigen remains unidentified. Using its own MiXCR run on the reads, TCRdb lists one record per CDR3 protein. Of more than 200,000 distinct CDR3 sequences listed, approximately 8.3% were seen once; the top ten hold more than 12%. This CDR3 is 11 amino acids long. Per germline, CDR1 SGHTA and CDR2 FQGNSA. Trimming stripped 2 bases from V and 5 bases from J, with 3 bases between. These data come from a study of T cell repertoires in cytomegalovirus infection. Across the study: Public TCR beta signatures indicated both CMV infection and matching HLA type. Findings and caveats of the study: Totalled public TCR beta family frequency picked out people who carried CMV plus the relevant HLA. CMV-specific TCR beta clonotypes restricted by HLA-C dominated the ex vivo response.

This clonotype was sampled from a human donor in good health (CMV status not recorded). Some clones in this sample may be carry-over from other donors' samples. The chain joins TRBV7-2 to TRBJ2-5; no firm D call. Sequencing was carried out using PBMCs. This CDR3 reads CASSLLETQYF. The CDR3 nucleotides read TGTGCCAGCAGCTTATTGGAGACCCAGTACTTC.